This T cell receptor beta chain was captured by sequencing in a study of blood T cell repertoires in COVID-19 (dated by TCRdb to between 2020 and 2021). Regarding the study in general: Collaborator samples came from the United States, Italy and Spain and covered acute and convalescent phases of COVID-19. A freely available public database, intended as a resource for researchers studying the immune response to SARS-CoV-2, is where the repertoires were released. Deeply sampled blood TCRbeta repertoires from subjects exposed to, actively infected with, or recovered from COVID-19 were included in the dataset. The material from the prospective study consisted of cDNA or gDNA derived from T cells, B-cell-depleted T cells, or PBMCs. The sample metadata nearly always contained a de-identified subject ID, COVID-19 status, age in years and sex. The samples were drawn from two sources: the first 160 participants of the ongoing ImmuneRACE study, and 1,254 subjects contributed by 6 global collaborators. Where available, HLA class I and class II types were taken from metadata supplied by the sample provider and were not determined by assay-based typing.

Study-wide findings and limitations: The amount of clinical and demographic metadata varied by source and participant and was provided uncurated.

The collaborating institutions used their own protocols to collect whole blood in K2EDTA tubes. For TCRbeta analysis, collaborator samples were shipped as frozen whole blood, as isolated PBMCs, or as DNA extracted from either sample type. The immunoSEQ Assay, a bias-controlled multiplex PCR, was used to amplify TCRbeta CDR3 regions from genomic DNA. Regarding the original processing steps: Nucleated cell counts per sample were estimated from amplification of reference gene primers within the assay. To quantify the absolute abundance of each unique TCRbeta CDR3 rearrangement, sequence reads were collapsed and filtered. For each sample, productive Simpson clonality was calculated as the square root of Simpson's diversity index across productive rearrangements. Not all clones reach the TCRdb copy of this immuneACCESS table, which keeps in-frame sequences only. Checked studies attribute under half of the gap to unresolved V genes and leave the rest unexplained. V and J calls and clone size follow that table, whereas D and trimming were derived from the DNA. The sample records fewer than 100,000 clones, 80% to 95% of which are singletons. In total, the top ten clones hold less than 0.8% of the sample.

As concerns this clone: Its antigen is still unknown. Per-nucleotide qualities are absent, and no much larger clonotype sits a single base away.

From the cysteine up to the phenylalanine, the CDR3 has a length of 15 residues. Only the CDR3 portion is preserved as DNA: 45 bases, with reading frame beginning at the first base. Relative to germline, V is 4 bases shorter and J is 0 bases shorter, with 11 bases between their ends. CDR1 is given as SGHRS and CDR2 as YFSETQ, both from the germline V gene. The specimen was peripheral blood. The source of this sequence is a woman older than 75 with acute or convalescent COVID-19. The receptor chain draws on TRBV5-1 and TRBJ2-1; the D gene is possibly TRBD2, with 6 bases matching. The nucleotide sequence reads TGCGCCAGCAGCCCGGGAGTGAGCTCCTACAATGAGCAGTTCTTC. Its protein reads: CASSPGVSSYNEQFF.